The clone carrying this TCR beta chain was recorded at least ten times. Its antigen is currently unknown. The record originates from a study of T cells in Graves' hyperthyroidism and ophthalmopathy. Study-level background: Peripheral blood sampling occurred at initial diagnosis, before any treatment. Findings of the study overall: Also found in blood were most expanded thyroid clonotypes above 0.001. A 13 V-J model separated ophthalmopathy from stable hyperthyroidism.

Using RNA transcripts as the source, TCR beta CDR3 regions were amplified. First-round RT-PCR with HTBI primers amplified the TCR CDR3 region. TCRdb re-analysed the multiplex PCR reads in MiXCR, keeping a single row per CDR3 protein. The data contain some 550,000 distinct CDR3 sequences, roughly 16% of them singletons. The sequenced sample consisted of blood. The TCR comes from a woman aged 35 to 49 with Graves' ophthalmopathy.

CDR3 region: CASGQDNYNEQFF. CDR3 coding DNA: TGTGCCAGCGGACAGGACAACTACAATGAGCAGTTCTTC. V gene TRBV5-8 combines with J gene TRBJ2-1, with 7 bases identical to TRBD1. V was pared by 7 bases and J by 3 bases, with 4 bases of the junction left unmatched. Per the germline V gene, CDR1 is SGHTS and CDR2 is YDEGEE. The CDR3 covers 13 residues. Drawing the rest from reference TRBV5-8 and TRBJ2-1, the complete variable domain is EAGVTQSPTHLIKTRGQQATLRCSPISGHTSVYWYQQALGLGLQFLLWYDEGEERNRGNFPPRFSGRQFPNYSSELNVNALELEDSALYLCASGQDNYNEQFFGPGTRLTVL.